What follows are 24 T cell receptor beta chains derived from one specimen sequenced in a study of T-cell reconstitution after alpha-beta-depleted transplantation in children. TCRbeta library construction was performed incorporating unique molecular identifiers. TCRdb re-derived calls from the PCR reads in MiXCR, one entry per CDR3 protein. Altogether around 340,000 distinct CDR3 sequences are present, roughly 13% being singletons, with the ten largest covering about 4%. The starting material was PBMCs, obtained from the stem cell graft. These receptors all come from a human donor who donated a stem cell graft to a child with Fanconi anemia.

This clonotype came up a few times. The genes are TRBV5-5 and TRBJ1-4, with D unresolved. CDR3 length: 14 amino acids. Trimming pared 4 bases from V and 8 bases from J, leaving 15 bases between. Germline-derived CDR1 and CDR2 are SGHKS and YYEKEE (reference sequence). The CDR3: CASSRTWGREKLFF. The CDR3 DNA reads TGTGCCAGCAGCCGCACTTGGGGTAGAGAAAAACTGTTTTTT.

This clonotype was counted at least ten times. The CDR3 nucleotides are TGTGCCAGCAGCAGGGGAATTGGTGTCACGAACACTGAAGCTTTCTTT. It is translated as CASSRGIGVTNTEAFF. V and J are TRBV7-9 and TRBJ1-1; perhaps TRBD1 as D (5 bases). V was clipped by 5 bases and J by 1 base, with 17 bases between them. The CDR3 is 16 amino acids. CDR1 SEHNR and CDR2 FQNEAQ come from the germline V gene (reference sequence).

In this sample, this clonotype turned up a few times. The genes are TRBV7-2 and TRBJ2-7; 8 positions match TRBD1. Trimming cost V 4 bases and J 3 bases; bases outside gene matches: 5. CDR1 SGHTA and CDR2 FQGNSA come from the germline V gene. CDR3 length: 14 amino acids. CDR3 sequence reads: CASSSRDRSYEQYF. CDR3 DNA sequence: TGTGCCAGCAGCTCCCGGGACAGGAGCTACGAGCAGTACTTC.

This clonotype turned up a few times. The V call is TRBV29-1, the J call TRBJ2-5; 8 nucleotides align to TRBD1. Germline V gene sequence: CDR1 SQVTM, CDR2 ANQGSEA. The CDR3 covers 13 residues. After removal of 4 bases from V and 5 bases from J, the junction contained 6 bases not matched to a gene. CDR3 protein: CSVGTGRGETQYF. The CDR3 region has the DNA TGCAGCGTTGGGACAGGGAGAGGGGAGACCCAGTACTTC.

This chain joins TRBV7-9 and TRBJ2-1; tentative D call: TRBD2 (7 bases). Looked up from germline, CDR1 is SEHNR and CDR2 is FQNEAQ (reference sequence). There are 15 residues in the CDR3. The germline V and J ends were trimmed by 5 bases and 5 bases, with 16 bases remaining between them. For the CDR3, the DNA is TGTGCCAGCAGCCACCGCGGGGGCAGGGACAATGAGCAGTTCTTC. Translated: CASSHRGGRDNEQFF.

This clonotype has at least ten counts. The chain couples TRBV18 to TRBJ2-4, with TRBD2 as a possible D gene (6 bases). The CDR3 sequence is 16 residues long. CDR1 is KGHSH, CDR2 LQKENI, per germline. V was cut by 4 bases and J by 1 base, with 14 bases left in between. The chain's CDR3 is CASSRTGTDAKNIQYF. In DNA, the CDR3 is TGTGCCAGCTCACGTACCGGGACTGATGCCAAAAACATTCAGTACTTC.

The chain couples TRBV12-3 or TRBV12-4 to TRBJ2-1; possible D gene TRBD2, 6 bases. With 6 bases removed from V and 10 bases from J, the gap between germline ends came to 19 bases. The CDR3 runs 14 residues. Written as DNA, the CDR3 is TGTGCCAGCAGCTCTCCGGGACTCGTTTCGGAGCAGTTCTTC. It is translated as CASSSPGLVSEQFF.

The chain joins TRBV3-1 to TRBJ2-2; D unresolved. This CDR3 has 13 residues. V was cut by 7 bases and J by 4 bases, with 10 bases left in between. Per the germline V gene, CDR1 is LGHDT and CDR2 is YNNKEL (reference sequence). CDR3 coding DNA: TGTGCCAGCACAATGCTGAGCACCGGGGAGCTGTTTTTT. This encodes CASTMLSTGELFF. The variable domain in full, completed from reference TRBV3-1 and TRBJ2-2, reads DTAVSQTPKYLVTQMGNDKSIKCEQNLGHDTMYWYKQDSKKFLKIMFSYNNKELIINETVPNRFSPKSPDKAHLNLHINSLELGDSAVYFCASTMLSTGELFFGEGSRLTVL.

J is TRBJ1-2 and V is TRBV7-9; maybe TRBD1 (5 bases). V was clipped by 1 base and J by 2 bases, with 14 bases between them. The CDR3 runs 16 residues. CDR1 and CDR2 from the germline V gene are SEHNR and FQNEAQ (reference sequence). The CDR3 region is CASSLEGSGPNYGYTF. The CDR3 DNA reads TGTGCCAGCAGCTTAGAGGGGTCGGGACCAAACTATGGCTACACCTTC.

This clonotype was seen only a few times. This chain connects TRBV7-9 to TRBJ1-2; 7 nucleotides agree with TRBD1. The CDR3 sequence is 15 residues long. The germline V gene has CDR1 SEHNR and CDR2 FQNEAQ (reference sequence). Trimming at V came to 5 bases and at J to 4 bases, leaving 10 bases not matched to a gene. The CDR3 is CASSLGEDRFYGYTF. CDR3 nucleotides: TGTGCCAGCAGCCTGGGCGAGGACAGGTTCTATGGCTACACCTTC.

In this sample, this clonotype turned up a few times. The chain recombines TRBV7-3 with TRBJ1-1, with 8 bases identical to TRBD1. This CDR3 contains 15 residues. Trimming cost V 5 bases and J 5 bases; bases outside gene matches: 10. Germline V gene data show CDR1 as SGHTA and CDR2 as FQGTGA. CDR3 DNA sequence: TGTGCCAGCAGCCCCGCCGGGACAGGAGGTACTGAAGCTTTCTTT. Protein product: CASSPAGTGGTEAFF.

This clonotype was detected many times. The V and J genes are TRBV30 and TRBJ2-1; 7 nucleotides match TRBD2. The germline CDR1 and CDR2 sequences are GTSNPN and SVGIG (reference sequence). V was clipped by 8 bases and J by 7 bases; unmatched bases: 2. The CDR3 is made up of 10 amino acids. The CDR3: CARGENEQFF. The CDR3 DNA reads as TGTGCCCGGGGGGAGAATGAGCAGTTCTTC.

This rearrangement joins TRBV7-9 to TRBJ2-7, with 8 bases identical to TRBD1. After removal of 0 bases from V and 4 bases from J, the junction contained 5 bases not matched to a gene. Germline-derived CDR1 and CDR2 are SEHNR and FQNEAQ (reference sequence). The CDR3 runs 15 residues. CDR3 nucleotide sequence: TGTGCCAGCAGCTTAGCTCAGGGGGCATTGTACGAGCAGTACTTC. Encoded protein: CASSLAQGALYEQYF. Filled out from reference TRBV7-9 and TRBJ2-7, the complete variable domain reads DTGVSQNPRHKITKRGQNVTFRCDPISEHNRLYWYRQTLGQGPEFLTYFQNEAQLEKSRLLSDRFSAERPKGSFSTLEIQRTEQGDSAMYLCASSLAQGALYEQYFGPGTRLTVT.

This clonotype has just a few counts. The chain joins TRBV11-1 to TRBJ2-7, with a tentative D call TRBD1 (6 bases). The V gene lost 2 bases and the J gene lost 4 bases, with 27 bases spanning the gap. CDR1 is SGHAT, CDR2 FQDESV, per germline (reference sequence). The CDR3 extends over 19 amino acids. The CDR3 DNA follows: TGTGCCAGCAGCTTATTCCCAGGTGCGGCAGGGGAGTTTAGGTACGAGCAGTACTTC. It is translated as CASSLFPGAAGEFRYEQYF.

V gene TRBV7-6 combines with J gene TRBJ2-2, with TRBD2 matching over 7 bases. Germline CDR1 and CDR2: SGHVS and FNYEAQ. Losses at the gene ends were 8 bases for V and 2 bases for J; bases not matched to a gene: 5. The length of the CDR3 is 14 residues. This chain's CDR3 is CASSRGDNTGELFF. As DNA, the CDR3 is TGTGCCAGCTCACGGGGGGACAACACCGGGGAGCTGTTTTTT.

This clonotype was recorded many times. The rearrangement links TRBV7-6 to TRBJ2-1; D unresolved. The V gene's germline CDR1 is SGHVS and CDR2 FNYEAQ. V was shortened by 0 bases and J by 6 bases, with 6 bases between the two germline ends. This CDR3 region has 13 residues. In DNA form, the CDR3 reads TGTGCCAGCAGCTTAGCACAGTTCAATGAGCAGTTCTTC. Its translation is CASSLAQFNEQFF. The entire variable domain, with the rest obtained from reference TRBV7-6 and TRBJ2-1, is as follows: GAGVSQSPRYKVTKRGQDVALRCDPISGHVSLYWYRQALGQGPEFLTYFNYEAQQDKSGLPNDRFSAERPEGSISTLTIQRTEQRDSAMYRCASSLAQFNEQFFGPGTRLTVL.

J is TRBJ1-2 and V is TRBV12-3 or TRBV12-4; maybe TRBD1 (5 bases). The CDR3 length is 14 residues. V was clipped by 5 bases and J by 7 bases, with 17 bases between them. For the CDR3, the DNA is TGTGCCAGCAGTGAACTTGGACACCCTTTTGGCTACACCTTC. As protein: CASSELGHPFGYTF.

Concerning this clonotype: Relative to the germline gene, one junction end is altered; a read error may explain this. DNA for the CDR3: TGTGCCATCAGTTTAGGGTTCTCCTACAATGAGCAGTTCTTC. Protein product: CAISLGFSYNEQFF. The chain links TRBV6-5 to TRBJ2-1; D remains unclear. The CDR3 extends over 14 amino acids. Germline V gives CDR1 MNHEY, CDR2 SVGAGI.

This clonotype appeared many times. The chain employs TRBV10-3 and TRBJ2-7, with a possible D match to TRBD1 (6 bases). Trimming shortened V by 4 bases and J by 6 bases, and 10 bases separated the two germline ends. Germline assignment: CDR1 ENHRY and CDR2 SYGVKD. The CDR3 is 12 amino acids. CDR3 in amino acids: CAISGGQAEQYF. The CDR3, as DNA: TGTGCCATCAGTGGGGGGCAGGCCGAGCAGTACTTC.

This chain joins TRBV12-3 or TRBV12-4 and TRBJ2-7, with D perhaps TRBD1 (6 bases). The V and J ends lost 2 bases and 1 base respectively, with 9 bases between them. The CDR3 contains 14 residues. CDR3 region: CASSLLQGSYEQYF. The DNA of the CDR3 is TGTGCCAGCAGTTTATTACAGGGTTCCTACGAGCAGTACTTC.

This clonotype was seen only a few times. The J gene is TRBJ2-7, the V gene TRBV5-6; no clear D. Trimming left V 1 base short and J 5 bases short, with 19 bases between. CDR3 length equals 16 residues. Germline-derived CDR1 and CDR2 are SGHDT and YYEEEE. The CDR3 here is CASSLSYRSFVHEQYV. Written as DNA, the CDR3 is TGTGCCAGCAGCTTGTCCTATAGGTCATTCGTCCACGAGCAGTACGTC.

This clonotype was detected many times. V and J are TRBV15 and TRBJ1-1; perhaps TRBD1 as D (5 bases). The CDR3 sequence is 13 residues long. Trimming stripped 5 bases from V and 6 bases from J, with 13 bases between. The germline CDR1 and CDR2 sequences are LNHNV and YYDKDF (reference sequence). The CDR3 bases are TGTGCCACCAGCTCCCGCCGGGGGGCTGAAGCTTTCTTT. As protein: CATSSRRGAEAFF.

The table lists this clonotype with many counts. The genes are TRBV24-1 and TRBJ1-5; 7 nucleotides match TRBD1. V gave up 4 bases and J gave up 4 bases; unmatched junction bases: 6. Germline lookup yields CDR1 KGHDR and CDR2 SFDVKD. This CDR3 region has 15 residues. The CDR3 region is CATSDHRQGNQPQHF. CDR3 coding DNA: TGTGCCACCAGTGACCACCGACAGGGAAATCAGCCCCAGCATTTT.

In this sample, this clonotype turned up a few times. The junction departs from the called germline gene at one end, perhaps through a read error. The rearrangement uses TRBV27 and TRBJ1-1; no clear D gene. CDR3 length equals 13 residues. Germline V gives CDR1 MNHEY, CDR2 SMNVEV (reference sequence). CDR3 residues: CASSLYRGTEAFF. For the CDR3, the DNA is TGTGCCAGCAGCTTATACCGAGGAACTGAAGCTTTCTTT.